This T cell receptor beta chain emerged from a study of graft-versus-host responses after intestinal transplantation. Whole-study context: Transplants were multivisceral, liver-intestinal, or isolated intestinal. Following induction with anti-thymocyte globulin, all recipients were given tacrolimus and steroids for about 3 years.

About this clone itself: Its target is not known.

Graft tissue was processed to release intraepithelial and lamina propria lymphocytes. The CDR3 sequence is 13 residues long. Trimming took off 2 bases at V and 1 base at J, with 6 bases between the two ends. CDR1 SGHRS and CDR2 YFSETQ come from the germline V gene. Sequencing was performed with immunoSEQ multiplex PCR; in TCRdb, only in-frame clones are kept and a portion is missing. The table includes almost 30,000 clones, about three quarters detected once. Study-wide results and limits: Those patients showing graft-donor T cell macrochimerism displayed high graft-versus-host to host-versus-graft clonal ratios in allografts. Recipient bone marrow held GvH clones, some seen earlier in ileum or blood.

This clonotype was obtained from a human patient who received an intestinal transplant, so some T cells may come from the graft donor. The chain combines TRBV5-1 with TRBJ1-2; D ambiguous. The sample here was ileum tissue, taken 98 days after intestinal transplantation. The CDR3 coding sequence is TGCGCCAGCAGCTTAACCGATAACTATGGCTACACCTTC. Its protein product is CASSLTDNYGYTF.